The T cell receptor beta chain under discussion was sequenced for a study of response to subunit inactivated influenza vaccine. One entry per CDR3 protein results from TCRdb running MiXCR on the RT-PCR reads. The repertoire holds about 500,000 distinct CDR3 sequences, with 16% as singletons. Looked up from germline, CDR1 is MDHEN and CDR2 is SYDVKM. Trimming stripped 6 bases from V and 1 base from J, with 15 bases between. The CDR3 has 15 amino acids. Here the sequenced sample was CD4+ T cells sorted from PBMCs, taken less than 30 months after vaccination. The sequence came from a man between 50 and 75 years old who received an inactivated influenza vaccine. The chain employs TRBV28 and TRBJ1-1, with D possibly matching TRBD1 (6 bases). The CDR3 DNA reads TGTGCCAGCAGAATTTCCAGGGGTAAGAACACTGAAGCTTTCTTT. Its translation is CASRISRGKNTEAFF.